This is a list of T cell receptor beta chains from one sample in a study of blood T cell repertoires in COVID-19. Data came from immunoSEQ multiplex PCR; TCRdb stores just in-frame clones and leaves some out. The sample yields a few hundred thousand clones, approximately 90% seen once. Sequencing was carried out using peripheral blood. These receptors came from a woman in her 40s with acute or convalescent COVID-19. Each CDR3 is given with its conserved first and last residue. A D gene is named only where the DNA matches it firmly. Clone size is shown for a subset of rows, as once, few, many or a class of expanded clone.

d_gene	v_gene	j_gene	abundance	CDR3nt	CDR3aa
NA	TRBV2	TRBJ2-5	NA	TGTGCCAGCGGGGACTGGGAGACCCAGTACTTC	CASGDWETQYF
NA	TRBV5-1	TRBJ1-1	NA	TGCGCCAGCAGATCTGGTCAGGGTTCGAACACTGAAGCTTTCTTT	CASRSGQGSNTEAFF
NA	TRBV7-2	TRBJ1-1	NA	TGTGCCAGCAGCTTAGCGCGGGACTCCGGGGAAGCTTTCTTT	CASSLARDSGEAFF
NA	TRBV30	TRBJ1-1	NA	TGTGCCTGGAGTTGGACAGCCTTGAACACTGAAGCTTTCTTT	CAWSWTALNTEAFF
NA	TRBV30	TRBJ2-4	NA	TGTGCCTCGGACTTCCGAGCCAAAAACATTCAGTACTTC	CASDFRAKNIQYF
NA	TRBV2	TRBJ1-1	NA	TGTGCCAGCAGTGTGGGACTGACGAACACTGAAGCTTTCTTT	CASSVGLTNTEAFF
TRBD1	TRBV19	TRBJ1-1	NA	TGTGCCAGTAGAGGACAGGGTCTGGCGAACACTGAAGCTTTCTTT	CASRGQGLANTEAFF
TRBD2	TRBV29-1	TRBJ2-3	NA	TGCAGCGTTGAGTATATAGCGGGGGGCGGCGATACGCAGTATTTT	CSVEYIAGGGDTQYF
TRBD1	TRBV19	TRBJ1-6	NA	TGTGCCAGTAGCCAGACAGGGGTTGGGAATTCACCCCTCCACTTT	CASSQTGVGNSPLHF
NA	TRBV4-1	TRBJ1-1	NA	TGCGCCAGCAGCCAATTTAATGGTTTGGGGGCCGCTTTCTTT	CASSQFNGLGAAFF
NA	TRBV7-9	TRBJ2-1	once	TGTGCCAGCAGCGCCAGGCGGGCCTACAACAATGAGCAGTTCTTC	CASSARRAYNNEQFF
NA	TRBV6-4	TRBJ2-1	NA	TGTGCCAGCAGGGAGAGGGAGGTGCCAGTGTTAAAGAATGAGCAGTTCTTC	CASREREVPVLKNEQFF
TRBD1	TRBV30	TRBJ2-5	few	TGTGCCTGGAACCGGGACAGCCAAGAGACCCAGTACTTC	CAWNRDSQETQYF
TRBD1	TRBV19	TRBJ1-2	once	TGTGCCAGTAGTACGGGGACAGGGCGAACCTATGGCTACACCTTC	CASSTGTGRTYGYTF